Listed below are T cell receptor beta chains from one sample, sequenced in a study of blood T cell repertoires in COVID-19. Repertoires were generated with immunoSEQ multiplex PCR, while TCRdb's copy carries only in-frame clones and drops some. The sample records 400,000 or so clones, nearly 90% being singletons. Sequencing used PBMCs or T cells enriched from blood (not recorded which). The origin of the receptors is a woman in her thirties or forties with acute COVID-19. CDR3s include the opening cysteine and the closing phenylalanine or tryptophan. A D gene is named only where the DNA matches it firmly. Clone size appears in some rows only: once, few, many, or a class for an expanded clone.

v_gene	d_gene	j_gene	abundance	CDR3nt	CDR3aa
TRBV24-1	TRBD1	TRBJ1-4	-	TGTGCCACCAGTGACTCCGGGACAGATAATGAAAAACTGTTTTTT	CATSDSGTDNEKLFF
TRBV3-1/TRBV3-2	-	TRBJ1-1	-	TGTGCCAGCAGCGCGTACTCGAACACTGAAGCTTTCTTT	CASSAYSNTEAFF
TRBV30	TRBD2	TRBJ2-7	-	TGTGCCTGGAGTAAACTAGCGGTGCCGTCCTACGAGCAGTACTTC	CAWSKLAVPSYEQYF
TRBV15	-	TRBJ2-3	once	TGTGCCACCAGCAGAACAGGGACCTTATACTCAGATACGCAGTATTTT	CATSRTGTLYSDTQYF
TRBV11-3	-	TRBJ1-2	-	TGTGCCAGCAGCTTAGAAGCAGGGTGCCATTATGGCTACACCTTC	CASSLEAGCHYGYTF
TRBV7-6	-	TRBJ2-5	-	TGTGCCAGCAGCCGAGGCAGGGAAGAGACCCAGTACTTC	CASSRGREETQYF
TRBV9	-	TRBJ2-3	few	TGTGCCAGCAGCGTAGGAGGCGGGGCTAGCACAGATACGCAGTATTTT	CASSVGGGASTDTQYF
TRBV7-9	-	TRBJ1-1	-	TGTGCCAGCAGCTCAACGGGCAGGGAAACTGAAGCTTTCTTT	CASSSTGRETEAFF
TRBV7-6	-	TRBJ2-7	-	TGTGCCAGCAGCTTAGAGGAGGGCGCCTACGAGCAGTACTTC	CASSLEEGAYEQYF
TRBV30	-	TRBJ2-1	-	TGTGCCTGGAGTCACAACAATGAGCAGTTCTTC	CAWSHNNEQFF
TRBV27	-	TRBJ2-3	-	TGTGCCAGCAGTTTATACAGGGCTGCAGATACGCAGTATTTT	CASSLYRAADTQYF
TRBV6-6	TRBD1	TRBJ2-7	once	TGTGCCAGCAAAGCGGGTCAGGGGGCTTACGAGCAGTACTTC	CASKAGQGAYEQYF
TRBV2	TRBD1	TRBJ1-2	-	TGTGCCAGCAGTGACCGGACAGGGAGGACCTCTGGCTACACCTTC	CASSDRTGRTSGYTF
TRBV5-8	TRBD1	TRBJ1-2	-	TGTGCCAGCAGCCCGGGACAGGGCAACTATGGCTACACCTTC	CASSPGQGNYGYTF
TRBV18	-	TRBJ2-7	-	TGTGCCAGCTCCCCCAATCTATTCCTAACCTACGAGCAGTACTTC	CASSPNLFLTYEQYF
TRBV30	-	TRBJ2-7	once	TGTGCCTGGAGTCCGGACTTCGGGACCTACGAGCAGTACTTC	CAWSPDFGTYEQYF
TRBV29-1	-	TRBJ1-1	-	TGCAGCGGAGAAAAGACACGGAACACTGAAGCTTTCTTT	CSGEKTRNTEAFF
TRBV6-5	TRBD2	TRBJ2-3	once	TGTGCCAGCAGCATCACCCCTGGACTAGCCGATACGCAGTATTTT	CASSITPGLADTQYF
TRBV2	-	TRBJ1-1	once	TGTGCCAGCTCAAAGTTCAGGATTATTGAAGCTTTCTTT	CASSKFRIIEAFF
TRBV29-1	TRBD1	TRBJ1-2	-	TGCAGCGTTGAAGATCTAGGACAGGGGAATGGCTACACCTTC	CSVEDLGQGNGYTF
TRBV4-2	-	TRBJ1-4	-	TGTGCCAGCAGCCGAGAGGAAGGTGCGGGTTCAGGTGAAAAACTGTTTTTT	CASSREEGAGSGEKLFF
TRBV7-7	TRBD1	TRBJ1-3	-	TGTGCCAGCAGCTCACCGGGACAGTGGAGAAACACCATATATTTT	CASSSPGQWRNTIYF
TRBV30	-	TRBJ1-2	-	TGTGCCTGGGTTTGGACAGCGGGGTATGGCTACACCTTC	CAWVWTAGYGYTF
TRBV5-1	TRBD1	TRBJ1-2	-	TGCGCCAGCAGCGAGCGGACAGGGGATTCATCTGGCTACACCTTC	CASSERTGDSSGYTF
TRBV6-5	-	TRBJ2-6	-	TGTGCCAGCAGGAGTGCGTTCTCTGGGGCCAACGTCCTGACTTTC	CASRSAFSGANVLTF
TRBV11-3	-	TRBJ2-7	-	TGTGCCAGCAGCCAGCGGAGGTCCTACGAGCAGTACTTC	CASSQRRSYEQYF
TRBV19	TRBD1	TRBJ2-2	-	TGTGCCAGTAGTAGAGACAGGGAAACCGGGGAGCTGTTTTTT	CASSRDRETGELFF
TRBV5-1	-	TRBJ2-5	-	TGCGCCAGCAGCTTGGCCCCAGGGGCGAACCAAGAGACCCAGTACTTC	CASSLAPGANQETQYF
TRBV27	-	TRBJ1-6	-	TGTGCCAGCAGCGCGGTTTCCTTCAATTCACCCCTCCACTTT	CASSAVSFNSPLHF
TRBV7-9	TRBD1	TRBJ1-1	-	TGTGCCAGCGAGACAGGGGACAGGGGTACCGACACTGAAGCTTTCTTT	CASETGDRGTDTEAFF
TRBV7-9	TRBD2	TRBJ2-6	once	TGTGCCAGCAGCTCCCGAGGTCGGGGGGTGATTTCTGGGGCCAACGTCCTGACTTTC	CASSSRGRGVISGANVLTF
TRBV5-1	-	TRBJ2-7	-	TGCGCCAGCAGCTTGGGGGGGCTCCTCTCCTACGAGCAGTACTTC	CASSLGGLLSYEQYF
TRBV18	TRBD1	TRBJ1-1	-	TGTGCCAGCTCACCAAATCAGGGGGCGACCGGCACTGAAGCTTTCTTT	CASSPNQGATGTEAFF
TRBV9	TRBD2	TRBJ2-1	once	TGTGCCAGCAGCGTAGCGGCGGGGGGCTCCTACAATGAGCAGTTCTTC	CASSVAAGGSYNEQFF
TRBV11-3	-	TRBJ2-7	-	TGTGCCAGCAGCTTAGACGGTCCCTACGAGCAGTACTTC	CASSLDGPYEQYF
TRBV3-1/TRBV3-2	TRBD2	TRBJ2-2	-	TGTGCCAGCAGCCGGGGACTAGCGGGGGGTTCGAACACCGGGGAGCTGTTTTTT	CASSRGLAGGSNTGELFF
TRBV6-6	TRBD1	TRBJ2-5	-	TGTGCCAGCAGTCATTGGGACAGCCCCAAAGAGACCCAGTACTTC	CASSHWDSPKETQYF
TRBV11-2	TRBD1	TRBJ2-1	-	TGTGCCAGCAGCCCGACAGGGCCTGAGCAGTTCTTC	CASSPTGPEQFF
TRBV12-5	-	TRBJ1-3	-	TGTGCTAGTGGTTTGGTTCCTCCTGGAAACACCATATATTTT	CASGLVPPGNTIYF
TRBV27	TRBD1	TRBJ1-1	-	TGTGCCAGCAGTGATGGACAGGCCGCGAACACTGAAGCTTTCTTT	CASSDGQAANTEAFF
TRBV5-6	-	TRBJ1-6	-	TGTGCCAGCAGCTTCGACAGGAATTCACCCCTCCACTTT	CASSFDRNSPLHF
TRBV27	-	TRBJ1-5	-	TGTGCCAGCGCCCCGGCAGGGCGCAATCAGCCCCAGCATTTT	CASAPAGRNQPQHF
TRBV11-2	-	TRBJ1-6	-	TGTGCCAGCAGCCCGCTTATAGAGGGACATCCTTCACCCCTCCACTTT	CASSPLIEGHPSPLHF
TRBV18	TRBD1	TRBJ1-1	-	TGTGCCAGCTCACAGGGGGCTACAAACACTGAAGCTTTCTTT	CASSQGATNTEAFF
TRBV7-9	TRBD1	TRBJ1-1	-	TGTGCCAGCAGGAGTGGGGACAGGGTCACTGAAGCTTTCTTT	CASRSGDRVTEAFF
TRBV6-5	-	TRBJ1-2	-	TGTGCCAGCAGCTTCGCCCGGGAACCTAACTATGGCTACACCTTC	CASSFAREPNYGYTF
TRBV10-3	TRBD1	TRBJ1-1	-	TGTGCCATCAGTGTACAGGGGACCGAAGCTTTCTTT	CAISVQGTEAFF
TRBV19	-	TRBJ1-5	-	TGTGCCAGTAGTATAGGTCAGAAACCCCATCAGCCCCAGCATTTT	CASSIGQKPHQPQHF
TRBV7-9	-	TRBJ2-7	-	TGTGCCAGCAGCTTTTTAGGGGTTGACTACGAGCAGTACTTC	CASSFLGVDYEQYF
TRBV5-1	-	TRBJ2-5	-	TGCGCCAGCAGCTCATTGGGGCTAGCTGGAGGGGAGACCCAGTACTTC	CASSSLGLAGGETQYF